This TCR beta chain was sequenced for a study of regulatory T cells in long-lasting Graves disease. Time point given: newly diagnosed GD, antithyroid drugs for less than 3 months. Construction of the TCR library relied on RNA isolated from PBMCs. All patients originated from an endocrinology department located in Xi'an, China. Library construction for TCR beta used iRepertoire HTBI primers and Arm-PCR of CDR3 regions. MiXCR was run by TCRdb on the multiplex PCR reads, yielding one entry per CDR3 protein. Found here are around 480,000 distinct CDR3 sequences, about 16% of them singletons; the top ten hold roughly 25%. On this clonotype itself: The antigen is unknown.

Notes on the study in general: The study found TRBV28, TRBJ1-2 and TRBJ2-5 favored in persistent disease. Among the persistent patients, 2,741 public clonotypes were shared, more than the approximately 1,000 shared among new patients.

Germline V gene data show CDR1 as ENHRY and CDR2 as SYGVKD. This CDR3 has 13 amino acids. The V segment lost 4 bases and the J segment 5 bases; nucleotides outside the gene matches: 5. This sample was shared with a second study, whose subject was T cells in Graves' hyperthyroidism and ophthalmopathy. Turning to that study: The study based diagnoses on clinical symptoms, serum thyroxine and TRAb, thyroid ultrasound and orbital computed tomography.

J is TRBJ2-7 and V is TRBV10-3, with TRBD2 matching 7 bases. The source was peripheral blood mononuclear cells (PBMCs), collected at new diagnosis, from a patient treated with antithyroid drugs. The TCR originated in a woman aged 40 to 65 with Graves disease. For the CDR3, the DNA is TGTGCCATCAGTGGTGCGGGAGTGAACGAGCAGTACTTC. It encodes CAISGAGVNEQYF.